This TCR beta chain was observed in a study of blood T cell repertoires in COVID-19. The participants were between roughly 18 and 100 years old and came from 24 US areas. This CDR3 spans 15 amino acids. Germline V gene lookup returns CDR1 SGHTA and CDR2 FQGNSA. V was pared by 5 bases and J by 6 bases, with 8 bases of the junction left unmatched. TCRdb's table, derived via immunoSEQ multiplex PCR, lists solely in-frame clones and lacks some. Of under 200,000 clones listed, over 75% are singletons. V gene TRBV7-2 combines with J gene TRBJ2-2; 8 bases match TRBD2. The clonotype was recovered from a man aged 45-65 years who had recovered from COVID-19. Specimen: PBMCs or T cells enriched from blood (not recorded which). DNA of the CDR3: TGTGCCAGCAGCGGTAGCGGGGTGGGGGCCGGGGAGCTGTTTTTT. Amino acid sequence: CASSGSGVGAGELFF.